These T cell receptor beta chains were read from a single sample in a study of T-cell reconstitution after alpha-beta-depleted transplantation in children. A single record per CDR3 protein comes from TCRdb applying MiXCR to the PCR reads. The table includes about 510,000 distinct CDR3 sequences, about an eighth detected once. Sequenced material: PBMCs, mostly from graft donor cells, taken 180 days after TCRalphabeta/CD19-depleted stem cell transplant. The source of these receptors is a female patient younger than 10 who had a stem cell transplant for aplastic anemia, so the T cells may come from the graft donor. CDR3s include the opening cysteine and the closing phenylalanine or tryptophan. Fields, in order: clone size, D gene, V gene, J gene, CDR3 protein, CDR3 DNA. A D gene is named only where the DNA matches it firmly. The size of a clone is reported for some rows only, either as once, few or many, or as a class for expanded clones.

>few|TRBD1|TRBV4-2|TRBJ2-2
CASSQTDRGINTGELFF
TGTGCCAGCAGCCAAACAGACAGGGGAATAAACACCGGGGAGCTGTTTTTT
>many|NA|TRBV5-1|TRBJ2-5
CASSGPMMETQYF
TGCGCCAGCAGCGGGCCGATGATGGAGACCCAGTACTTC
>NA|TRBD1|TRBV7-6|TRBJ1-6
CASSSGQGISPLHF
TGTGCCAGCAGCTCGGGACAGGGGATTTCACCCCTCCACTTT
>few|NA|TRBV6-1|TRBJ2-1
CASSGGGGASYNEQFF
TGTGCCAGCAGCGGGGGCGGCGGGGCCTCCTACAATGAGCAGTTCTTC
>NA|NA|TRBV5-1|TRBJ2-7
CASSLMGPSDYEQYF
TGCGCCAGCAGCTTGATGGGGCCCTCAGACTACGAGCAGTACTTC
>few|NA|TRBV6-2/TRBV6-3|TRBJ2-4
CASSLMGTASGSDF
TGTGCCAGCAGCCTTATGGGGACTGCATCAGGATCGGACTTC
>many|NA|TRBV3-1|TRBJ2-7
CASQGPHSYEQYF
TGTGCCAGTCAGGGACCACACTCCTACGAGCAGTACTTC
>NA|TRBD1|TRBV7-2|TRBJ2-5
CASSTFGQGAGETQYF
TGTGCCAGCAGCACATTCGGACAGGGGGCTGGAGAGACCCAGTACTTC
>few|TRBD2|TRBV5-1|TRBJ2-3
CASSLASGYTDTQYF
TGCGCCAGCAGCTTGGCTAGCGGATACACAGATACGCAGTATTTT
>few|NA|TRBV12-3/TRBV12-4|TRBJ1-2
CASTQTANYGYTF
TGTGCCAGCACCCAGACAGCTAACTATGGCTACACCTTC
>few|NA|TRBV29-1|TRBJ1-1
CSVESENTEAFF
TGCAGCGTTGAGTCGGAGAACACTGAAGCTTTCTTT
>NA|NA|TRBV24-1|TRBJ2-1
CATSDQAGSRVNEQFF
TGTGCCACCAGTGATCAGGCCGGGTCCAGAGTCAATGAGCAGTTCTTC
>NA|NA|TRBV10-3|TRBJ2-2
CAISESTLASVANTGELFF
TGTGCCATCAGTGAGTCGACCTTAGCTAGCGTCGCGAACACCGGGGAGCTGTTTTTT
>NA|NA|TRBV5-1|TRBJ2-5
CASPGAGEETQYF
TGCGCCAGCCCTGGGGCAGGGGAAGAGACCCAGTACTTC
>NA|TRBD1|TRBV4-3|TRBJ1-1
CASSLLISGGITEAFF
TGCGCCAGCAGCCTCCTTATATCAGGGGGAATTACTGAAGCTTTCTTT
>NA|TRBD2|TRBV4-3|TRBJ2-3
CASSQGVLAGGLDTQYF
TGCGCCAGCAGCCAAGGAGTCCTAGCGGGGGGTCTAGATACGCAGTATTTT
>many|NA|TRBV29-1|TRBJ2-7
CSVEARYEQYF
TGCAGCGTTGAAGCCCGTTACGAGCAGTACTTC
>NA|NA|TRBV28|TRBJ2-5
CASSLRVIKGTQYF
TGTGCCAGCAGTTTAAGGGTAATCAAGGGGACCCAGTACTTC
>NA|TRBD2|TRBV9|TRBJ2-3
CASSGAGGPGYGTDTQYF
TGTGCCAGCAGCGGAGCGGGAGGGCCTGGGTATGGCACAGATACGCAGTATTTT
>few|NA|TRBV12-5|TRBJ1-1
CASGLAGADEAFF
TGTGCTAGTGGCCTTGCCGGGGCGGATGAAGCTTTCTTT
>few|TRBD1|TRBV12-3/TRBV12-4|TRBJ1-2
CASSLTGGEDSYTF
TGTGCCAGCAGTTTAACAGGGGGCGAGGATAGCTACACCTTC
>few|TRBD1|TRBV19|TRBJ1-5
CASRPRDRGDNQPQHF
TGTGCCAGTAGACCCCGGGACAGGGGAGACAATCAGCCCCAGCATTTT
>few|TRBD1|TRBV20-1|TRBJ2-4
CSAPARGQGISKNIQYF
TGCAGTGCCCCAGCCCGCGGACAGGGGATTTCCAAAAACATTCAGTACTTC
>NA|TRBD1|TRBV6-5|TRBJ2-3
CASSYAGTGGHTDTQYF
TGTGCCAGCAGTTACGCGGGGACAGGGGGTCACACAGATACACAGTATTTT
>NA|NA|TRBV20-1|TRBJ1-5
CSASRENFNQPQHF
TGCAGTGCTAGTCGGGAGAATTTCAATCAGCCCCAGCATTTT
>NA|NA|TRBV29-1|TRBJ2-4
CSVHDRFLAKNIQYF
TGCAGCGTTCATGACAGGTTTTTAGCCAAAAACATTCAGTACTTC
>NA|NA|TRBV20-1|TRBJ2-2
CSAEPRDFITGELFF
TGCAGTGCTGAACCCCGGGACTTCATCACCGGGGAGCTGTTTTTT
>many|TRBD1|TRBV3-1|TRBJ2-7
CASSTRQGGLYEQYF
TGTGCCAGCAGCACCAGACAGGGGGGACTCTACGAGCAGTACTTC
>NA|TRBD2|TRBV11-3|TRBJ2-3
CASSLGTSGRAADTQYF
TGTGCCAGCAGCTTAGGGACTAGCGGGAGGGCCGCAGATACGCAGTATTTT
>few|TRBD2|TRBV11-1|TRBJ2-7
CASSPLGSGREGASYEQYF
TGTGCCAGCAGCCCGTTAGGTAGCGGGAGAGAAGGAGCGTCCTACGAGCAGTACTTC
>few|NA|TRBV23-1|TRBJ2-1
CASSKMTSSYNEQFF
TGCGCCAGCAGTAAAATGACGTCTTCGTACAATGAGCAGTTCTTC
>many|NA|TRBV12-3/TRBV12-4|TRBJ1-2
CASSLAGARGYGYTF
TGTGCCAGCAGTTTAGCGGGGGCACGGGGATATGGCTACACCTTC
>many|TRBD1|TRBV29-1|TRBJ1-2
CSVEEAGGYYGYTF
TGCAGCGTTGAAGAGGCAGGGGGGTACTATGGCTACACCTTC
>few|TRBD1|TRBV24-1|TRBJ2-1
CATRGYGTGEGNEQFF
TGTGCCACCAGGGGGTACGGGACAGGGGAAGGGAATGAGCAGTTCTTC
>few|TRBD1|TRBV5-1|TRBJ2-3
CASSLPDGTGGYNTDTQYF
TGCGCCAGCAGCTTACCGGACGGGACAGGGGGTTACAACACAGATACGCAGTATTTT
>NA|NA|TRBV5-6|TRBJ2-1
CASSLDKGGLSYNEQFF
TGTGCCAGCAGCTTGGACAAAGGGGGGTTGTCCTACAATGAGCAGTTCTTC
>many|NA|TRBV12-3/TRBV12-4|TRBJ2-2
CATLGRNTGELFF
TGTGCCACCCTAGGACGGAACACCGGGGAGCTGTTTTTT
>NA|NA|TRBV28|TRBJ2-7
CASSTRQSVAYEHYF
TGTGCCAGCAGTACAAGACAGAGTGTGGCCTACGAGCACTACTTC
>few|NA|TRBV29-1|TRBJ2-3
CSFTPDRSAQYF
TGCAGCTTCACTCCGGATCGGTCTGCGCAGTATTTT
>few|TRBD1|TRBV12-3/TRBV12-4|TRBJ1-5
CASSPSGTGGSNQPQHF
TGTGCCAGCAGCCCCTCGGGGACAGGGGGTAGCAATCAGCCCCAGCATTTT
>NA|TRBD2|TRBV5-8|TRBJ2-7
CASSPRATSGVYEQYF
TGTGCCAGCAGCCCTCGGGCAACTAGCGGTGTCTACGAGCAGTACTTC
>few|NA|TRBV7-2|TRBJ2-1
CASSAGSHYNEQFF
TGTGCCAGCAGCGCGGGCAGTCATTACAATGAGCAGTTCTTC